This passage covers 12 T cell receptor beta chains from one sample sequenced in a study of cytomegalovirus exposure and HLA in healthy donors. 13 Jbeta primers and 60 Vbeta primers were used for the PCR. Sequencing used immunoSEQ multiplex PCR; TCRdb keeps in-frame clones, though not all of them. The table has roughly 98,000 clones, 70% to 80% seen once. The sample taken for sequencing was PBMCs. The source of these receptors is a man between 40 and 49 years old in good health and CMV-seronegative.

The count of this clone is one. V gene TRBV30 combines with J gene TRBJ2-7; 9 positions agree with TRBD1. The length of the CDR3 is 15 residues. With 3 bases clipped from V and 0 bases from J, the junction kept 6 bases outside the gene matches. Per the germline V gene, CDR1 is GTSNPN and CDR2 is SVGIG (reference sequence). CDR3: CAWRREQGASYEQYF. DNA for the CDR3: TGTGCCTGGAGAAGGGAACAGGGGGCCTCCTACGAGCAGTACTTC.

CDR3 protein: CASSKLGQGGETQYF. The DNA of the CDR3 is TGTGCCAGTAGTAAACTTGGACAGGGCGGAGAGACCCAGTACTTC. J is TRBJ2-5 and V is TRBV19; 8 bases map to TRBD1. The CDR3 contains 15 residues. Germline V gene data show CDR1 as LNHDA and CDR2 as SQIVND (reference sequence). V shed 4 bases, J shed 4 bases, and the junction held 8 bases outside the gene matches.

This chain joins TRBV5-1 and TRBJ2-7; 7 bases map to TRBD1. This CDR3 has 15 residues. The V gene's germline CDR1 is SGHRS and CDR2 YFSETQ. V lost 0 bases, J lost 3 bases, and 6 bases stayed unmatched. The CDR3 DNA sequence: TGCGCCAGCAGCTTGGATTCAGCAGGGGGCTACGAGCAGTACTTC. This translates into CASSLDSAGGYEQYF.

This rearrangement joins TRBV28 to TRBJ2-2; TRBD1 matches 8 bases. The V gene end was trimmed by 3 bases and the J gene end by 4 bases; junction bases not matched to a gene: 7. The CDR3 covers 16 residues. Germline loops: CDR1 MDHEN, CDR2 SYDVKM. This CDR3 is CASSLVQGVATGELFF. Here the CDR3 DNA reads TGTGCCAGCAGTTTGGTACAGGGGGTAGCCACCGGGGAGCTGTTTTTT.

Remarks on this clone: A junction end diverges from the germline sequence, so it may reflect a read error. The CDR3 DNA reads as TGTGCCAGCAGCTTGGGGACAGGAGGATATCAACCCCAGCATTTT. Amino acids: CASSLGTGGYQPQHF. This chain joins TRBV5-6 and TRBJ1-5; 7 bases line up with TRBD1. Germline V lookup: CDR1 SGHDT, CDR2 YYEEEE. The CDR3 is 15 residues long.

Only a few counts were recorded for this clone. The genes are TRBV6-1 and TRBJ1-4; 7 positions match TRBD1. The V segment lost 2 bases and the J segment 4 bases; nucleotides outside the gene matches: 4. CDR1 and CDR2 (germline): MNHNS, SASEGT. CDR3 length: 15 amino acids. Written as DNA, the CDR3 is TGTGCCAGCAGTGAAATGACAGGGAATAATGAAAAACTGTTTTTT. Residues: CASSEMTGNNEKLFF.

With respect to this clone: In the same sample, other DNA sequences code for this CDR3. CDR3 sequence: CASSFGRGLTEAFF. The CDR3, as DNA: TGTGCCAGCAGTTTCGGACGGGGGTTAACTGAAGCTTTCTTT. The rearrangement joins TRBV6-5 to TRBJ1-1; D might be TRBD1 (5 bases). Germline loops: CDR1 MNHEY, CDR2 SVGAGI. V lost 4 bases and J lost 5, with 14 bases in between. The CDR3 consists of 14 residues.

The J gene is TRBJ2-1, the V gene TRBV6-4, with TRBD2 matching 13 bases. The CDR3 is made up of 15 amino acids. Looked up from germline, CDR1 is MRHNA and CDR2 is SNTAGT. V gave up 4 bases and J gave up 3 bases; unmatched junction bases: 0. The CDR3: CASSGTSGGYNEQFF. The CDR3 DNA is TGTGCCAGCAGTGGGACTAGCGGGGGCTACAATGAGCAGTTCTTC.

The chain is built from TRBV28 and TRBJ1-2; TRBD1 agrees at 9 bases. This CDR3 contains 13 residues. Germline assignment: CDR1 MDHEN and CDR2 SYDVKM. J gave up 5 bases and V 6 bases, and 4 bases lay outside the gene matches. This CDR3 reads CASSLGQGYGYTF. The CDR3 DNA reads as TGTGCCAGCAGCCTCGGACAGGGGTATGGCTACACCTTC.

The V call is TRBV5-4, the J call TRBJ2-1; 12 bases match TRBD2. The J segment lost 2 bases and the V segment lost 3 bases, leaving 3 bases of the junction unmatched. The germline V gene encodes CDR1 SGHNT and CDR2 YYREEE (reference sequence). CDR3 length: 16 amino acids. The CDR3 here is CASSSSGGAPYNEQFF. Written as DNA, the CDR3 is TGTGCCAGCAGCTCTAGCGGGGGGGCCCCCTACAATGAGCAGTTCTTC.

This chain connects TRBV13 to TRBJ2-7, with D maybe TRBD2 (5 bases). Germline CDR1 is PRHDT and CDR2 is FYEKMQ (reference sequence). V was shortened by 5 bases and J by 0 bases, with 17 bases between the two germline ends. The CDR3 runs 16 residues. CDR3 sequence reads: CASSPLNASGSYEQYF. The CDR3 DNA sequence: TGTGCCAGCAGCCCCCTTAACGCAAGCGGCTCCTACGAGCAGTACTTC.

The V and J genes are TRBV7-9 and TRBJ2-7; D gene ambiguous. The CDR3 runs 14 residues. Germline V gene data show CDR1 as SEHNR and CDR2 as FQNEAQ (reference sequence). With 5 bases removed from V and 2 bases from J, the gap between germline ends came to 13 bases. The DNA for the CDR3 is TGTGCCAGCAGCCGAGGCCCGAAAACCTACGAGCAGTACTTC. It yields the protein CASSRGPKTYEQYF.